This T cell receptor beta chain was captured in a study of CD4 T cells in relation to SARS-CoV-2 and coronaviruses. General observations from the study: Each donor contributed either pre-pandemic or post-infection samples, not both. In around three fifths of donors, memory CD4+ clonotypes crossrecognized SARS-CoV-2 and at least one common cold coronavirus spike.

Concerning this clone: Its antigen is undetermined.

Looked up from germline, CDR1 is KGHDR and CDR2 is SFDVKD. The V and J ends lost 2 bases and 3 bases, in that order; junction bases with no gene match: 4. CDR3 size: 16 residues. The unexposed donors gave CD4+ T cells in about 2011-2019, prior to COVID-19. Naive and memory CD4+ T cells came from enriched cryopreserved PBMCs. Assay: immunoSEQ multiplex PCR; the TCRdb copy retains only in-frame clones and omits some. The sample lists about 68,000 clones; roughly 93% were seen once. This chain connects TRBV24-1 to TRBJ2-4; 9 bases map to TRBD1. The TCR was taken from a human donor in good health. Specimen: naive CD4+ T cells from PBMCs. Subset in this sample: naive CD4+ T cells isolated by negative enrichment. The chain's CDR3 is CATSDYRQGGKNIQYF. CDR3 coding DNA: TGTGCCACCAGTGATTATCGACAGGGGGGCAAAAACATTCAGTACTTC.